The text below deals with one T cell receptor (beta chain). Its binding antigen is unknown. There are no base qualities to consult, and no much larger clone falls within one base. The CDR3, from cysteine to phenylalanine, totals 16 residues. Only CDR3 DNA remains: 48 bases, in frame from the first base. CDR1 and CDR2 are read off the germline V gene as SGHRS and YFSETQ. Trimming removed 0 bases from V and 7 bases from J; the gene matches leave 7 bases unexplained. The sample originates from a study of cytomegalovirus exposure and HLA in healthy donors (dated by TCRdb to between 2016 and 2019). Background on the whole study: According to an earlier analysis of 450 to 650 of the donors, about 179 million T cells yielded 120 million or so unique TCR beta sequences and around 280 Gb of sequence data. A separate validation cohort of roughly 120 different subjects was used in addition to the roughly 700-subject first cohort. Across 398 genotyped donors of the cohort, an average of about 220,000 unique TCR beta nucleotide sequences per donor were sequenced, and 15% to 20% of those sequences were non-productive. Rather than using new phenotypic data, the later analysis identified candidate immune exposures from TCR beta sequences and from how often those sequences occurred across donors. Every repertoire in the discovery cohort had been generated on one and the same sequencing platform. The study used immunosequencing to profile the T cell repertoires of more than 650 subjects and linked those repertoires to cytomegalovirus serostatus. To decide whether each TCR beta V gene segment behaved as functional or pseudogenic, an earlier analysis of some 600 of the donors relied on high-throughput TCR beta sequencing. A later genetic analysis used genome-wide SNP genotypes for 398 of the 666 donors, treating that subset as a discovery cohort. Both class I and class II loci were covered by HLA typing, at four-digit resolution. The study was designed to test whether signatures of past pathogen exposure could be identified by cataloging public T cell receptors. High-throughput TCR immunosequencing, statistical association of individual TCRs with disease status, and machine learning were combined to predict cytomegalovirus infection status. The number of typed donors differed by locus: about 620-630 for A, B, C, DRB1 and DQB1; 500 to 550 for DQA1; around 580 for DPA1; and roughly 450 for DPB1. A handful of DR-DQ haplotypes were treated as single units for association and clustering because of strong linkage in the cohort. An early release that covered roughly 600 HLA-typed donors contained approximately 320 gigabases of sequencing data and 80 million or so unique TCR sequences. The genetic ancestry cluster associated with self-reported Caucasian donors included about 84% of the roughly 400 genotyped donors. A later analysis re-analyzed previously published TCR beta repertoires from 600 to 850 donors and added high-resolution HLA genotyping to study TCR occurrence patterns. Alongside the repertoire data, information on donor age, sex, ethnicity and CMV serostatus was compiled.

The cohort was made up of approximately 670 healthy bone marrow donors. All cohort members were sampled while nominally healthy, although unrecorded immune exposures were likely present. The donor tested CMV seronegative, placing the donor among the roughly 350 seronegative members of the cohort. A peripheral blood sample was collected from each donor, and TCR beta sequencing was performed on peripheral blood mononuclear cells. The Qiagen DNeasy Blood Extraction Kit was used to extract genomic DNA from the blood cell samples. The library relied on the immunoSEQ multiplex PCR assay. The multiplex PCR relied on a mix of 60 forward primers for TCR Vbeta segments and 13 reverse primers for TCR Jbeta segments. A multiplex PCR assay on genomic DNA amplified the CDR3 region of rearranged TCR beta genes. The Illumina HiSeq System was used to sequence the amplified TCR beta libraries as 87-base-pair reads. The paper's processing steps were these. Across the 700 or so repertoires, a later analysis counted approximately 75 million unique TCR beta chains, 9.5 million to 13 million of which were shared by at least two donors. Raw reads were error-corrected and collapsed into unique sequences with a nearest-neighbor algorithm that merged closely related sequences to remove PCR and sequencing errors. Alignment of CDR3 sequences to IMGT reference sequences was used to assign V, D and J gene segments. For a sequence to be retained, a match of at least six nucleotides was required to both a V gene segment and a J gene segment. Rearrangements were called productive when the CDR3 lacked stop codons and stayed in frame with V and J; all others were non-productive. Following IMGT convention, CDR3 was defined as the stretch from the second conserved V-encoded cysteine to the conserved J-encoded phenylalanine. Sequences without an unambiguous match to a single V gene segment were excluded from the earlier analysis of about 640 of the donors. In an earlier analysis of a few hundred of the donors, a V segment was called functional when productive rearrangements were above 56.7%, and segregating when the standard deviation between donors exceeded 5%. A statistical classification framework was built to diagnose cytomegalovirus status from the catalog of TCR beta chain sequences. In a later analysis, V and J genes were assigned by comparing TCR nucleotide sequences against IMGT/GENE-DB human TR gene sequences. Using the TCRdist pipeline, a later analysis assigned CDR3 sequences along with most-parsimonious VDJ recombination scenarios. A later analysis defined each TCR beta chain by its CDR3 amino acid sequence plus V-gene family, and excluded reads lacking a unique V-gene family. In a later analysis, a few hundred highly shared, low-generation-probability nucleotide sequences were removed to address suspected cross-contamination and a sequencing artifact. For each public chain, a later analysis derived a clonal expansion index from normalized ranks of inferred template counts within each repertoire. A later analysis computed generation probabilities with a VDJ recombination model fitted to out-of-frame rearrangements, and checked the results against IGoR. A later analysis scored TCR-TCR, TCR-HLA and TCR-CMV co-occurrence with hypergeometric tests, applying a repertoire-size bias correction to TCR pairs. In a later analysis, false discovery rates were estimated by permuting HLA or CMV assignments 20 times. A later analysis grouped co-occurring TCRs with DBSCAN, adding TCRdist sequence similarity when clustering within HLA-allele-positive subsets. Repertoires with fewer than 30,000 or more than 120,000 public chains were left out of co-occurrence clustering, as were five repertoires with anomalous nucleotide sharing. TCRdb took over this immuneACCESS table, retaining in-frame rearrangements with V and J assigned. Such tables are incomplete; in checked studies, under half of the missing clones stem from an unresolved V gene, and the remainder is unexplained. For V, J and clone size, that table is used; D and trimming come from the DNA. The sample records around 280,000 clones, roughly 90% of which are singletons. Of the sample, about 2% falls within the top ten clones.

The study at large found these results: Only TCR beta chains were sequenced in this cohort, and the absence of alpha or paired-chain data limited detectable features. In a later analysis, the rate of TCR association differed among HLA loci, with DRB1 alleles having the most associated TCRs and HLA-C alleles having the fewest. An earlier analysis of around 540 of the donors showed that most TCR beta V segments appeared in productive rearrangements either about 87% or about 30% of the time, which broadly matched IMGT annotations. V-gene and J-gene trimming of TCR beta chains was associated with a missense DCLRE1C variant in a later genetic analysis, and the association was replicated in an independent cohort. According to a later genetic analysis, donors in an Asian-associated ancestry cluster had fewer N-insertions in productive TCRs than the approximately 700-donor mean. Because the 87-base-pair reads could not distinguish some IMGT-functional V segments, including TRBV6-2 and TRBV6-3, those segments were excluded. Because some donors lacked HLA typing at each locus, the association tests relied only on the typed subset. According to a later analysis, parvovirus B19, influenza, CMV and Epstein-Barr virus appeared linked to several top co-occurrence clusters. Across donors, most TCR sequences were observed very rarely, whereas some public TCRs were present in many individuals. In vitro tests confirmed that three of the cytomegalovirus-associated TCR beta chains recognize cytomegalovirus antigens. The classifier was reported to diagnose cytomegalovirus status with high specificity and sensitivity in both the original cohort and the validation cohort. The authors suggested that the approach could potentially be generalized to other disease states and immunological phenotypes. For the cohort, immune exposure information was limited to CMV serostatus. A total of roughly 160 TCR beta chains were listed by the study as associated with cytomegalovirus. Presence/absence analyses assumed roughly uniform sequencing depth across donors, an assumption that may not hold. The sequencing pipeline was judged likely to have produced a cluster of highly shared sequence variants as a technical artifact. According to a later analysis, most CMV-associated TCR beta chains appeared to be HLA-restricted, and the HLA associations seemed to be driven largely by CMV exposure. In a later analysis, around 17,000 TCR beta sequences were associated with specific HLA alleles at a false discovery rate of 0.05. In a later analysis, HLA-associated TCR beta chains showed more clonal expansion and lower generation probabilities than non-associated chains that were equally common. A further reported finding was that TCR beta sequences accurately predicted the HLA-A and HLA-B alleles for most subjects in the first cohort. Linkage disequilibrium might explain the correlated functional status among segregating V segments, but an unknown experimental factor could not be ruled out. Some 15 rarely observed V segments, including chromosome 9 orphons, were excluded from the earlier analysis of about 500 of the donors because counts were too low. When HLA alleles, especially DR and DQ, strongly co-occurred, TCR associations were difficult to assign to individual alleles.

The chain employs TRBV5-1 and TRBJ2-1, with 10 junctional bases fitting TRBD2. The clonotype comes from a woman aged 18 to 35 in good health and CMV-seronegative. Sequencing used PBMCs. The sequenced DNA is TGCGCCAGCAGCTTGGCCCTAGCGGGGGCGGGGAATGAGCAGTTCTTC. The encoded protein is CASSLALAGAGNEQFF.